The 28 T cell receptor beta chains reported below all come from one sample, sequenced in a study of CD8+ T cells in alopecia areata. cDNA reverse transcribed from extracted RNA served as the sequencing template. Assay: immunoSEQ multiplex PCR; the TCRdb copy retains only in-frame clones and omits some. Of approximately 150,000 clones in the sample, 51% are singletons; the top ten hold 0.85% to 1%. This specimen consisted of CD4+ T cells sorted from blood, obtained at week 0. Receptors originate from a human donor with alopecia areata.

This rearrangement joins TRBV7-9 to TRBJ2-7, with TRBD2 identical over 9 bases. The CDR3 loop spans 17 amino acids. V lost 5 bases to trimming and J lost 7 bases; unmatched junction nucleotides: 18. The germline gives CDR1 SEHNR, CDR2 FQNEAQ (reference sequence). The CDR3: CASSRSPPVAGVREQYF. The CDR3 coding sequence is TGTGCCAGCAGCCGGTCCCCTCCGGTAGCGGGAGTCCGGGAGCAGTACTTC.

This clone has more than one count but fewer than ten. This chain links TRBV29-1 with TRBJ2-1, with 9 positions matching TRBD2. Losses at the gene ends were 4 bases for V and 4 bases for J; bases not matched to a gene: 8. In germline, CDR1 is SQVTM, CDR2 ANQGSEA. The CDR3 has 15 amino acids. DNA of the CDR3: TGCAGCGTTGTCACGACTAGCGGACTATACAATGAGCAGTTCTTC. The encoded protein is CSVVTTSGLYNEQFF.

This clone was seen more than once but under ten times. The chain couples TRBV7-8 to TRBJ2-5; D unresolved. The CDR3 covers 15 residues. Germline V CDR1 and CDR2: SGHVS, FQNEAQ. With 6 bases removed from V and 1 base from J, the gap between germline ends came to 15 bases. CDR3 region: CASSLTSTSQETQYF. Here the CDR3 DNA reads TGTGCCAGCAGTCTTACGTCGACCTCCCAAGAGACCCAGTACTTC.

This clone came up a few times. This rearrangement joins TRBV19 to TRBJ1-1; no clear D gene. This CDR3 is 13 amino acids long. Germline lookup yields CDR1 LNHDA and CDR2 SQIVND (reference sequence). With 10 bases removed from V and 5 bases from J, the gap between germline ends came to 17 bases. This CDR3 is CATSGMSGTEAFF. DNA for the CDR3: TGTGCCACGAGCGGGATGTCCGGGACTGAAGCTTTCTTT. Variable domain in full (rest from reference TRBV19 and TRBJ1-1): DGGITQSPKYLFRKEGQNVTLSCEQNLNHDAMYWYRQDPGQGLRLIYYSQIVNDFQKGDIAEGYSVSREKKESFPLTVTSAQKNPTAFYLCATSGMSGTEAFFGQGTRLTVV.

The chain uses TRBV2 and TRBJ2-5, with 8 bases identical to TRBD1. Germline trimming cut 3 bases from V and 4 bases from J; bases unmatched to any gene: 7. From germline, CDR1 is SNHLY and CDR2 FYNNEI. The CDR3 runs 15 residues. The CDR3 protein is CASSDLSGGGETQYF. The CDR3 bases are TGTGCCAGCAGTGATTTGTCAGGGGGCGGAGAGACCCAGTACTTC. The full variable domain, its missing parts supplied by reference TRBV2 and TRBJ2-5, is EPEVTQTPSHQVTQMGQEVILRCVPISNHLYFYWYRQILGQKVEFLVSFYNNEISEKSEIFDDQFSVERPDGSNFTLKIRSTKLEDSAMYFCASSDLSGGGETQYFGPGTRLLVL.

V gene TRBV2 combines with J gene TRBJ2-5; 7 positions agree with TRBD1. CDR3 length: 15 residues. V lost 5 bases, J lost 1 base, and 7 bases stayed unmatched. Germline V gene data show CDR1 as SNHLY and CDR2 as FYNNEI. The CDR3 here is CASSTGGQFQETQYF. The DNA for the CDR3 is TGTGCCAGCAGTACTGGGGGACAGTTCCAAGAGACCCAGTACTTC.

The rearrangement uses TRBV5-1 and TRBJ2-5, with D possibly being TRBD2 (5 bases). Trimming removed 3 bases at V and 2 bases at J, with 8 bases between. This CDR3 spans 13 amino acids. Germline V gene lookup returns CDR1 SGHRS and CDR2 YFSETQ. The CDR3 DNA follows: TGCGCCAGCAGCTCGGAGCGGCAAGAGACCCAGTACTTC. Amino acid sequence: CASSSERQETQYF.

The V call is TRBV14, the J call TRBJ2-7, with 8 bases aligning to TRBD1. The CDR3 length is 15 residues. Germline CDR1 SGHDN, CDR2 FVKESK. V gave up 1 base and J gave up 6 bases; unmatched junction bases: 8. The DNA of the CDR3 is TGTGCCAGCAGCCAAGTGTCTGGACAGGGATCCGAGCAGTACTTC. The encoded protein is CASSQVSGQGSEQYF.

This chain uses TRBV4-3 with TRBJ2-1; the D gene could be TRBD1 or TRBD2 (5 bases each). The CDR3 has 15 amino acids. CDR1 and CDR2 (germline): LGHNA, YSLEER. Trimming stripped 0 bases from V and 5 bases from J, with 11 bases between. The CDR3 nucleotides read TGCGCCAGCAGCCAAGATTGGGGGTACAACAATGAGCAGTTCTTC. This gives the protein CASSQDWGYNNEQFF.

A few counts support this clone. This chain joins TRBV19 and TRBJ2-1; 12 bases are shared with TRBD2. This CDR3 contains 18 residues. The germline V gene has CDR1 LNHDA and CDR2 SQIVND (reference sequence). The V gene end was trimmed by 5 bases and the J gene end by 1 base; junction bases not matched to a gene: 9. CDR3 bases: TGTGCCAGTAGTTTGGGACTAGCGGGCTCCGCATCCTACAATGAGCAGTTCTTC. It translates to CASSLGLAGSASYNEQFF.

This clone showed up just a few times. The V gene is TRBV7-2, the J gene TRBJ2-4; no reliable D call. Trimming removed 6 bases at V and 9 bases at J, with 12 bases between. Germline lookup yields CDR1 SGHTA and CDR2 FQGNSA. CDR3 length: 12 residues. This chain's CDR3 is CASSSDSPIQYF. CDR3 DNA: TGTGCCAGCAGTTCTGATAGCCCCATTCAGTACTTC.

The chain is built from TRBV5-1 and TRBJ1-5; 9 bases are shared with TRBD1. CDR3 length: 15 residues. Germline CDR1 and CDR2: SGHRS and YFSETQ. The trim removed 4 bases at V and 7 bases at J, leaving 9 bases unmatched. CDR3 DNA sequence: TGCGCCAGCAGCCCCCGGACAGGGGATGGACAGCCCCAGCATTTT. Its protein product is CASSPRTGDGQPQHF.

This clone was seen more than once but under ten times. Other DNA sequences in the sample encode the same CDR3. DNA of the CDR3: TGCAGCGTTTTAATTGGGGCAGCAGATACGCAGTATTTT. Its protein is CSVLIGAADTQYF. V is TRBV29-1 and J is TRBJ2-3; TRBD1 is a possible D gene (5 bases). The CDR3 covers 13 residues. V was cut by 5 bases and J by 4 bases, with 13 bases left in between. The V gene's germline CDR1 is SQVTM and CDR2 ANQGSEA.

This clone was detected only a few times. The J gene is TRBJ2-2, the V gene TRBV30; D might be TRBD2 (5 bases). Germline CDR1 reads GTSNPN; CDR2 reads SVGIG (reference sequence). V lost 5 bases and J 6 bases, leaving 16 bases between the germline ends. CDR3 length: 14 residues. CDR3 region: CAWERLRGPGELFF. The CDR3 nucleotides are TGTGCCTGGGAACGCCTCCGAGGGCCCGGGGAGCTGTTTTTT.

V is TRBV5-1 and J is TRBJ2-7; no reliable D call. CDR3 length equals 11 residues. Trimming took off 5 bases at V and 3 bases at J, with 6 bases between the two ends. CDR1 and CDR2 (germline): SGHRS, YFSETQ. The CDR3 protein is CASRVGYEQYF. Written as DNA, the CDR3 is TGCGCCAGCAGAGTAGGCTACGAGCAGTACTTC.

This clone was recorded a few times. The V gene is TRBV29-1, the J gene TRBJ2-5, with TRBD2 identical over 9 bases. CDR3 length: 13 amino acids. Looked up from germline, CDR1 is SQVTM and CDR2 is ANQGSEA. The trim removed 4 bases at V and 1 base at J, leaving 1 base unmatched. The CDR3 region is CSVGSGGQETQYF. The CDR3 nucleotides read TGCAGCGTTGGTAGCGGGGGCCAAGAGACCCAGTACTTC. The whole variable domain, remainder taken from reference TRBV29-1 and TRBJ2-5, is SAVISQKPSRDICQRGTSLTIQCQVDSQVTMMFWYRQQPGQSLTLIATANQGSEATYESGFVIDKFPISRPNLTFSTLTVSNMSPEDSSIYLCSVGSGGQETQYFGPGTRLLVL.

In this sample, this clone turned up a few times. The rearrangement links TRBV2 to TRBJ2-7; 8 positions agree with TRBD2. Trimming took 4 bases from V and 0 from J; bases not matched to a gene: 8. CDR1 SNHLY and CDR2 FYNNEI come from the germline V gene. The CDR3 is made up of 16 amino acids. DNA for the CDR3: TGTGCCAGCAGTGTCGGGGCGGGAGGCCTCTCCTACGAGCAGTACTTC. It codes for CASSVGAGGLSYEQYF.

This clone was counted only a few times. This chain links TRBV5-6 with TRBJ2-1; TRBD2 is a possible D gene (6 bases). Trimming took 6 bases from V and 3 from J, leaving 13 bases between them. Looked up from germline, CDR1 is SGHDT and CDR2 is YYEEEE. This CDR3 is built from 14 residues. CDR3 in amino acids: CASTFPGGYNEQFF. The CDR3 coding sequence is TGTGCCAGCACCTTCCCCGGGGGCTACAATGAGCAGTTCTTC.

The chain couples TRBV29-1 to TRBJ2-7; TRBD1 matches 11 bases. Unmatched junction bases numbered 8, after V lost 8 bases and J lost 2 bases. The length of the CDR3 is 14 residues. The germline V gene encodes CDR1 SQVTM and CDR2 ANQGSEA. This chain's CDR3 is CSPHTGQGAYEQYF. The CDR3 nucleotides read TGCAGCCCCCACACGGGACAGGGGGCCTACGAGCAGTACTTC.

The chain carries TRBV28 and TRBJ2-6; 10 bases are shared with TRBD1. The CDR3 totals 17 residues. V was pared by 4 bases and J by 2 bases, with 5 bases of the junction left unmatched. CDR1 and CDR2 from the germline V gene are MDHEN and SYDVKM. The CDR3, as DNA: TGTGCCAGCAGTTATTCGGGACAGGGGACTGGGGCCAACGTCCTGACTTTC. This sequence encodes CASSYSGQGTGANVLTF.

The chain has TRBV7-8 and TRBJ1-1, with D unclear. The V gene's germline CDR1 is SGHVS and CDR2 FQNEAQ. Trimming stripped 0 bases from V and 1 base from J, with 9 bases between. The CDR3 length is 15 residues. In DNA, the CDR3 is TGTGCCAGCAGCTTAGCATTCGGAAGGAACACTGAAGCTTTCTTT. Its protein product is CASSLAFGRNTEAFF.

This chain uses TRBV7-6 with TRBJ1-5, with 11 bases aligning to TRBD1. The CDR3 covers 16 residues. V dropped 5 bases and J dropped 6; count of bases not matched to a gene: 9. Per germline, CDR1 SGHVS and CDR2 FNYEAQ. In nucleotides, the CDR3 is TGTGCCAGCAGCCCGACGGACAGGGGGCCCGGTCAGCCCCAGCATTTT. This gives the protein CASSPTDRGPGQPQHF. The whole variable domain, filled in from reference TRBV7-6 and TRBJ1-5, reads GAGVSQSPRYKVTKRGQDVALRCDPISGHVSLYWYRQALGQGPEFLTYFNYEAQQDKSGLPNDRFSAERPEGSISTLTIQRTEQRDSAMYRCASSPTDRGPGQPQHFGDGTRLSIL.

This chain uses TRBV13 with TRBJ1-2; TRBD1 matches at 8 bases. J was trimmed by 4 bases and V by 6 bases; bases with no gene match: 7. CDR1 is PRHDT, CDR2 FYEKMQ, per germline (reference sequence). The CDR3 contains 14 residues. DNA of the CDR3: TGTGCCAGCAGTCGAACAGGGGGAGGCTATGGCTACACCTTC. Amino acid sequence: CASSRTGGGYGYTF. Together with reference TRBV13 and TRBJ1-2, the CDR3 gives the full variable domain: AAGVIQSPRHLIKEKRETATLKCYPIPRHDTVYWYQQGPGQDPQFLISFYEKMQSDKGSIPDRFSAQQFSDYHSELNMSSLELGDSALYFCASSRTGGGYGYTFGSGTRLTVV.

The V gene is TRBV27, the J gene TRBJ1-5; no firm D call. Germline V CDR1 and CDR2: MNHEY, SMNVEV (reference sequence). The CDR3 has 14 residues. V was pared by 7 bases and J by 0 bases, with 10 bases between. The CDR3 DNA follows: TGTGCCAGCACCTTTTGGGGTAGCAATCAGCCCCAGCATTTT. Amino acid sequence: CASTFWGSNQPQHF.

The rearrangement joins TRBV7-3 to TRBJ2-6, with D unresolved. This CDR3 is 15 amino acids long. The germline V gene has CDR1 SGHTA and CDR2 FQGTGA. Trimming cost V 2 bases and J 4 bases, with 9 bases left between them. This CDR3 is CASSLGPLGANVLTF. In DNA, the CDR3 is TGTGCCAGCAGCTTAGGACCTCTCGGGGCCAACGTCCTGACTTTC.

This clone showed up just a few times. V is TRBV19 and J is TRBJ2-7; 14 bases are shared with TRBD2. Germline V gene lookup returns CDR1 LNHDA and CDR2 SQIVND (reference sequence). The V and J ends lost 1 base and 5 bases, in that order; junction bases with no gene match: 7. This CDR3 has 17 residues. Written as DNA, the CDR3 is TGTGCCAGTAGTATAGCCCCTCCGGGACTAGCGGGAGACGAGCAGTACTTC. This sequence encodes CASSIAPPGLAGDEQYF. Combining the CDR3 with reference TRBV19 and TRBJ2-7 gives the whole variable domain DGGITQSPKYLFRKEGQNVTLSCEQNLNHDAMYWYRQDPGQGLRLIYYSQIVNDFQKGDIAEGYSVSREKKESFPLTVTSAQKNPTAFYLCASSIAPPGLAGDEQYFGPGTRLTVT.

The chain employs TRBV4-1 and TRBJ2-3; possibly TRBD1 for D (6 bases). Deletions cut 4 bases from V and 6 bases from J, with 17 bases between. The CDR3 runs to 15 residues. Per the germline V gene, CDR1 is MGHRA and CDR2 is YSYEKL. CDR3 amino acids: CASSLQGTVGDTQYF. The DNA of the CDR3 is TGCGCCAGCAGCCTGCAGGGGACCGTGGGGGATACGCAGTATTTT.

The chain employs TRBV5-6 and TRBJ1-1; D remains unclear. Germline values: CDR1 SGHDT, CDR2 YYEEEE. Trimming left V 2 bases short and J 5 bases short, with 4 bases between. The length of the CDR3 is 11 residues. The DNA for the CDR3 is TGTGCCAGCAGCTTTGCGACTGAAGCTTTCTTT. Translating it yields CASSFATEAFF. The variable domain in full, with the rest retrieved from reference TRBV5-6 and TRBJ1-1, is DAGVTQSPTHLIKTRGQQVTLRCSPKSGHDTVSWYQQALGQGPQFIFQYYEEEERQRGNFPDRFSGHQFPNYSSELNVNALLLGDSALYLCASSFATEAFFGQGTRLTVV.